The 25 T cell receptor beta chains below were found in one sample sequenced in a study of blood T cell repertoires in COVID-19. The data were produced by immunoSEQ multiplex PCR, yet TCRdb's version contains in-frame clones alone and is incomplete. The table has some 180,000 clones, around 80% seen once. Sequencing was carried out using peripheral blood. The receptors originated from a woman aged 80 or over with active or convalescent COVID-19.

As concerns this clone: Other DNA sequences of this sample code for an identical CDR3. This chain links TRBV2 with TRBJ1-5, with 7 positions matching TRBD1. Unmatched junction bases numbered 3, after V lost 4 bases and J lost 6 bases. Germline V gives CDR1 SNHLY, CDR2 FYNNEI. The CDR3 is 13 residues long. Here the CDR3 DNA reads TGTGCCAGCAGTGCACAGGGGCGTCAGCCCCAGCATTTT. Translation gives CASSAQGRQPQHF.

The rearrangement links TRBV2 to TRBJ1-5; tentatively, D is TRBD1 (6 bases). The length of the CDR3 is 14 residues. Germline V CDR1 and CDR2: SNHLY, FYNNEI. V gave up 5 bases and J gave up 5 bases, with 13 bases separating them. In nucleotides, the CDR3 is TGTGCCAGCAGTCTTCAGGGGTTCGATCAGCCCCAGCATTTT. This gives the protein CASSLQGFDQPQHF.

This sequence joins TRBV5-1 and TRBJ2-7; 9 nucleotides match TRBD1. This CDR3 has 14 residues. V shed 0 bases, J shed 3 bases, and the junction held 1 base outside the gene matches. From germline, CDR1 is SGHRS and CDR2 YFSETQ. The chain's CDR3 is CASSLGDRDYEQYF. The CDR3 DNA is TGCGCCAGCAGCTTGGGGGACAGGGACTACGAGCAGTACTTC.

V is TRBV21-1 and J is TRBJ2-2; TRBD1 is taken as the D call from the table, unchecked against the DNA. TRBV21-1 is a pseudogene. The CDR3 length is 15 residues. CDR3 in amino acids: CATPPETGNTGELFF. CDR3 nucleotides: TGTGCCACCCCACCAGAAACAGGGAACACCGGGGAGCTGTTTTTT.

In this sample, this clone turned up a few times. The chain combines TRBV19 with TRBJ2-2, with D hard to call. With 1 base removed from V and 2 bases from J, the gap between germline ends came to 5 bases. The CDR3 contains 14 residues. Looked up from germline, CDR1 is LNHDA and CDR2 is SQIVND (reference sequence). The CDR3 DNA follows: TGTGCCAGTAGTATAGGTCAAAACACCGGGGAGCTGTTTTTT. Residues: CASSIGQNTGELFF.

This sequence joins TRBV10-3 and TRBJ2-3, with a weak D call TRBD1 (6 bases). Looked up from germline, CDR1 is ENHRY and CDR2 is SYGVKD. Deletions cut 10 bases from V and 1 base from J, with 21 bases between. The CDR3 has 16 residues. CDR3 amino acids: CATRVGVRGGTDTQYF. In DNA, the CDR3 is TGTGCCACCCGCGTGGGGGTCAGGGGAGGCACAGATACGCAGTATTTT.

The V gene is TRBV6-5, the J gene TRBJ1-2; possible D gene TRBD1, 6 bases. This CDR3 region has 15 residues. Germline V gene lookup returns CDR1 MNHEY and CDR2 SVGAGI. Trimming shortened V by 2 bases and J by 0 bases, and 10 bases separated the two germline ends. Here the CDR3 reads CASSYRNRANYGYTF. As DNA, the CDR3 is TGTGCCAGCAGTTACAGAAACAGGGCTAACTATGGCTACACCTTC.

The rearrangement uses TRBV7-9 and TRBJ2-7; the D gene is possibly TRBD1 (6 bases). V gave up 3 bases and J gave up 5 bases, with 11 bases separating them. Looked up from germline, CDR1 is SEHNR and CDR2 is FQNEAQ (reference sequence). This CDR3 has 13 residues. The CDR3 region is CASSFGGHNEQYF. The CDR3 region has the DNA TGTGCCAGCAGCTTTGGGGGCCACAACGAGCAGTACTTC. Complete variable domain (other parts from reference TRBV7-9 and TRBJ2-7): DTGVSQNPRHKITKRGQNVTFRCDPISEHNRLYWYRQTLGQGPEFLTYFQNEAQLEKSRLLSDRFSAERPKGSFSTLEIQRTEQGDSAMYLCASSFGGHNEQYFGPGTRLTVT.

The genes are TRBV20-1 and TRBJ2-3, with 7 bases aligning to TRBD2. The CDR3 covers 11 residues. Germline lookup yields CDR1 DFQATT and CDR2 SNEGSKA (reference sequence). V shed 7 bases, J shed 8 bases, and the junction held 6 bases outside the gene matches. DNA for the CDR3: TGCAGTGGGGCGGGGGATACTACGCAGTATTTT. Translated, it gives CSGAGDTTQYF.

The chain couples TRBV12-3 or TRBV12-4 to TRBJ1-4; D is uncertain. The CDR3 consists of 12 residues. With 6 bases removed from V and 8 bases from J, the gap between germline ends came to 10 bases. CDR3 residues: CASRRYLEKLFF. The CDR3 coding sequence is TGTGCCAGCAGGCGGTATTTGGAAAAACTGTTTTTT.

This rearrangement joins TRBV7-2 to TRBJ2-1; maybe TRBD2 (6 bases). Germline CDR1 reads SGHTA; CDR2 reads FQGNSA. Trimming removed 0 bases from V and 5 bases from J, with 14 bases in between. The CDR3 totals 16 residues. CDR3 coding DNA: TGTGCCAGCAGCTTAGCTCTCCAGGAGGGCCACAATGAGCAGTTCTTC. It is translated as CASSLALQEGHNEQFF.

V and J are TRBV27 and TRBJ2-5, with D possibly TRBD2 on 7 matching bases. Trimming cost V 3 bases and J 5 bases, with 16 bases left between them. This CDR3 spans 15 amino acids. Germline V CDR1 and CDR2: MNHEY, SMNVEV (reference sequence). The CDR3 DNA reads TGTGCCAGCAGTTTTTCGGGGGGCGCCCTGGAGACCCAGTACTTC. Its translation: CASSFSGGALETQYF.

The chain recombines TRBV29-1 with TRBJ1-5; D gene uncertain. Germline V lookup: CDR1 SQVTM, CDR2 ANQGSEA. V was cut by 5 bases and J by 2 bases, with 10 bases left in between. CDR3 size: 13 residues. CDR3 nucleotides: TGCAGCGTTCGTGAGGGAGGCAATCAGCCCCAGCATTTT. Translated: CSVREGGNQPQHF.

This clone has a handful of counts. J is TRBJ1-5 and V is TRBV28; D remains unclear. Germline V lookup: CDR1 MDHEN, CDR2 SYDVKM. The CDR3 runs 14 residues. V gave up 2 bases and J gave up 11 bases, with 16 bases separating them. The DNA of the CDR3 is TGTGCCAGCAGTTTAGGAGCGGGCCCGTCGGCCCAGCATTTT. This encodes CASSLGAGPSAQHF.

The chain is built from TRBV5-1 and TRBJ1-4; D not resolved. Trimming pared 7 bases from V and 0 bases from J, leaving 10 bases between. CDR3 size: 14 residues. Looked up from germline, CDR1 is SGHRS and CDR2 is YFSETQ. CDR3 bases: TGCGCCAGCCGGGAGGTGACAACTAATGAAAAACTGTTTTTT. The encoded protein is CASREVTTNEKLFF.

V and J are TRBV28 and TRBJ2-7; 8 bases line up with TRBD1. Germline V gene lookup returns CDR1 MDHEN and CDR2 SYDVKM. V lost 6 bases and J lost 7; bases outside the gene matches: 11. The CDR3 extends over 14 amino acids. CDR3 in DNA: TGTGCCAGCAGCCCGGGACAGGTGTCCCGAGAGCAGTACTTC. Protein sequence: CASSPGQVSREQYF.

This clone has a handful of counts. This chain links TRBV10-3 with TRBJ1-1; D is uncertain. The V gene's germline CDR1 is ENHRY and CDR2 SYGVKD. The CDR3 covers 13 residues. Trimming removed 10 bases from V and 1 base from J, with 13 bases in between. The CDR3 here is CATGAVENTEAFF. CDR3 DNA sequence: TGTGCCACGGGAGCGGTGGAGAACACTGAAGCTTTCTTT.

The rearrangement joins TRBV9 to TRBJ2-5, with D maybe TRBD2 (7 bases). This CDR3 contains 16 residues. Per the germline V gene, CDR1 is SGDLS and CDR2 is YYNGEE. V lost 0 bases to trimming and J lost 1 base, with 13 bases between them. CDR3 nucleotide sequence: TGTGCCAGCAGCGTAGGTTTGGGAGGGGGCCAAGAGACCCAGTACTTC. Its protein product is CASSVGLGGGQETQYF.

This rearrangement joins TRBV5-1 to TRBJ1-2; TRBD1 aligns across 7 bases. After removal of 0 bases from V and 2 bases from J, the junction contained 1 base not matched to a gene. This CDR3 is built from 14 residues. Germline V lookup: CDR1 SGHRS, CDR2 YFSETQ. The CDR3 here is CASSLGGQNYGYTF. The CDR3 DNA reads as TGCGCCAGCAGCTTGGGGGGACAGAACTATGGCTACACCTTC.

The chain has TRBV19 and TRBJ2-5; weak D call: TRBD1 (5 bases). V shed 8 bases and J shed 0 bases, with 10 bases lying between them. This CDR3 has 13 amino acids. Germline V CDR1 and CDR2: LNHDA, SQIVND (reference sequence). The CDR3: CASDDRYQETQYF. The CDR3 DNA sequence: TGTGCCAGTGATGACAGATACCAAGAGACCCAGTACTTC.

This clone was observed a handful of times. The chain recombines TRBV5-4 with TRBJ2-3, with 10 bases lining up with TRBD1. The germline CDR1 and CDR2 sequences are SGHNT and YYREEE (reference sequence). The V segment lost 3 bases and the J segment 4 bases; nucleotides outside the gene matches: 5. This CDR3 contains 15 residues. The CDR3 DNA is TGTGCCAGCAGCTCTAGACAGGGGGCGGCAGATACGCAGTATTTT. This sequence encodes CASSSRQGAADTQYF.

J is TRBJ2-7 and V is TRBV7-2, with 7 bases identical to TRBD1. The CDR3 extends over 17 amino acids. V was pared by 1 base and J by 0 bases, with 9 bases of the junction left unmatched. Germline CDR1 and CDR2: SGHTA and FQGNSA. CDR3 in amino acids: CASSLGIGTEFSYEQYF. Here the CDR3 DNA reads TGTGCCAGCAGCTTAGGGATCGGGACAGAGTTCTCCTACGAGCAGTACTTC.

DNA of the CDR3: TGTGCCAGCAGTTACTCGCGGGGACGGTCCTACGAGCAGTACTTC. Protein product: CASSYSRGRSYEQYF. The chain uses TRBV6-5 and TRBJ2-7; D is possibly TRBD2 (6 bases). CDR1 and CDR2 (germline): MNHEY, SVGAGI. This CDR3 has 15 residues. V dropped 0 bases and J dropped 1 base, with 10 bases sitting between them.

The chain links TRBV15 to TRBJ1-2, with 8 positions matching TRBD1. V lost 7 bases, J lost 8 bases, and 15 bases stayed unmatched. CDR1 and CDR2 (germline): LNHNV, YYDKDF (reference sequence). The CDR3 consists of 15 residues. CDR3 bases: TGTGCCACCAAAAGGACAGGGCCAGCCCCTGGGGGCTACACCTTC. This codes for CATKRTGPAPGGYTF.

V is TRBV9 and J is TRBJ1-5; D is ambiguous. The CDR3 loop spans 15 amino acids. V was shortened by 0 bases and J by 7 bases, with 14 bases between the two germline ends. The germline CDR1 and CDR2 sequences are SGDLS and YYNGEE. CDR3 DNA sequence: TGTGCCAGCAGCGTAGGGGTCTCGGGGAACCAGCCCCAGCATTTT. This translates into CASSVGVSGNQPQHF.